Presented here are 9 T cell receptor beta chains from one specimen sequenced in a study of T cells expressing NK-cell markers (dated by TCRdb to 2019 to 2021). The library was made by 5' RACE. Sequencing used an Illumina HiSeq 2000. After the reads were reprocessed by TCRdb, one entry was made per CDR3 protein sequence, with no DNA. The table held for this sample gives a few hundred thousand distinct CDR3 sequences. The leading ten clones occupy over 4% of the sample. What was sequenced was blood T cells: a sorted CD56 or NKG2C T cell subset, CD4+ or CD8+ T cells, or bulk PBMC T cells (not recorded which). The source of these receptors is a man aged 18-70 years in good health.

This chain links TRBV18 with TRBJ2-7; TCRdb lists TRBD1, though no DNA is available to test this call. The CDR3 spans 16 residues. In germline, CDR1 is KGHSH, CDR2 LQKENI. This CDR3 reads CASSPVTGMSSYEQYF.

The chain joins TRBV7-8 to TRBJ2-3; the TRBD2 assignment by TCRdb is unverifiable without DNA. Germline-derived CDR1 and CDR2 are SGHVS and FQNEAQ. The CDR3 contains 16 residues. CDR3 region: CASSLLGPGGPDTQYF.

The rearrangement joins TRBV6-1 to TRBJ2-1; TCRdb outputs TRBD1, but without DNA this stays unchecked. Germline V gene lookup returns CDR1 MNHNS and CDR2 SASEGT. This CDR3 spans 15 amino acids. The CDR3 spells CASSRKGWGGGEQFF.

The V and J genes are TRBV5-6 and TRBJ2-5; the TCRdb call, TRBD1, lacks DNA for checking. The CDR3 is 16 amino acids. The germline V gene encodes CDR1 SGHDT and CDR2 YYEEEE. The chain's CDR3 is CASSQARGLVQETQYF.

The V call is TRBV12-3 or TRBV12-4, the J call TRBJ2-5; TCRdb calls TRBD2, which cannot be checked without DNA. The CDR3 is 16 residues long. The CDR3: CASSPRLAGDQETQYF.

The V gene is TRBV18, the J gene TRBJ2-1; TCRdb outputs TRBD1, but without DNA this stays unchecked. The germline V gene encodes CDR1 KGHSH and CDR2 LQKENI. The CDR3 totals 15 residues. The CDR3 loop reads CASSPRPGGKNEQFF.

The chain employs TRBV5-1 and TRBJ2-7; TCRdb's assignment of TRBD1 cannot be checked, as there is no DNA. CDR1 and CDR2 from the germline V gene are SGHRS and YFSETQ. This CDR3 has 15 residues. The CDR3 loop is CASSGQGGGTYEQYF.

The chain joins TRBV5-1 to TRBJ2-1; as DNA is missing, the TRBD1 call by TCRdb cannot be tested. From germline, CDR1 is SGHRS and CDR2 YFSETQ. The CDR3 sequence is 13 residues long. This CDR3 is CASSSKSGLGQFF.

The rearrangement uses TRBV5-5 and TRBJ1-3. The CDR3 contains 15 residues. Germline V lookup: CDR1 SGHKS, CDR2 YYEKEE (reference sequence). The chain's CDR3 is CASSLASQTGNTIYF.